This T cell receptor (beta chain) appears in the sequencing data of a study of shared clonotypes between healthy human individuals. The CDR3 is made up of 15 amino acids. After removal of 2 bases from V and 2 bases from J, the junction contained 7 bases not matched to a gene. Germline V gene sequence: CDR1 SGHNT, CDR2 YYREEE (reference sequence). Only in-frame clones appear in the TCRdb table, and some are missing; sequencing was by immunoSEQ multiplex PCR. The sample yields over a million clones, more than 65% seen once. This clone was observed a single time. This chain links TRBV5-4 with TRBJ2-7; 7 nucleotides match TRBD1. The receptor was derived from a young man in good health. Sequenced sample: memory CD4+ T cells sorted from blood. As to subset: CD45RA-negative fraction. CDR3 nucleotides: TGTGCCAGCAGCTTACAGGGGATGGTAACCTACGAGCAGTACTTC. This gives the protein CASSLQGMVTYEQYF.